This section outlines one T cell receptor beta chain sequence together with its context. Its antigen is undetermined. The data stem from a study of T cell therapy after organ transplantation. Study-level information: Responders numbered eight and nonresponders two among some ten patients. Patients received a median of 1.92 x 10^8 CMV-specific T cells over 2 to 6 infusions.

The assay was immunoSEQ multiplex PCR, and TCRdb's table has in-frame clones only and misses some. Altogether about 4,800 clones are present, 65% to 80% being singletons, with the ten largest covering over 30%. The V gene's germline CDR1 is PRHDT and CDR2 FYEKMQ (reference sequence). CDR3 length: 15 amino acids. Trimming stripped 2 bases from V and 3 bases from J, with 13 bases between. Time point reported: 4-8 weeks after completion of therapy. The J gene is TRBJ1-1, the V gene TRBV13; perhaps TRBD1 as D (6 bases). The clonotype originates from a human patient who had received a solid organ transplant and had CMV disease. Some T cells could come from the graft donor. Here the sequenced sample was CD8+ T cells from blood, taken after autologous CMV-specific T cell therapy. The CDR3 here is CASSLRGAEDTEAFF. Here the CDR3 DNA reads TGTGCCAGCAGCTTAAGGGGGGCGGAGGACACTGAAGCTTTCTTT.